The text below deals with one T cell receptor (beta chain). Its antigen is undetermined. These data come from a study of blood T cells in healthy people across ages. Together with a sample-barcoded 5' primer, a J-beta primer mix was included in a second PCR lasting about 7 to 11 cycles. One entry per CDR3 protein, called by TCRdb with MiXCR from the 5' RACE reads. The sample contains 1.5 million to 2 million distinct CDR3 sequences, roughly 27% of which appear only once. The study's findings and limits: Any changes in expanded clonotypes were possibly confounded, as donor CMV status remained unknown. It was the long-lived donors that had more naive CD4+ cells and higher diversity than aged donors.

Trimming cost V 1 base and J 0 bases; bases outside gene matches: 9. Germline V gives CDR1 SGHRS, CDR2 YFSETQ. CDR3 size: 18 residues. The source of this sequence is a woman in her twenties or thirties in good health. The sample taken for sequencing was blood. The rearrangement joins TRBV5-1 to TRBJ1-4; 7 nucleotides match TRBD1. CDR3 in amino acids: CASSLTGTDFTTNEKLFF. CDR3 nucleotides: TGCGCCAGCAGCTTGACCGGGACAGACTTTACAACTAATGAAAAACTGTTTTTT.